This TCR beta chain was observed in a study of shared clonotypes between healthy human individuals. J lost 9 bases, V lost 3 bases, and 14 bases had no gene match. Per the germline V gene, CDR1 is SGHDT and CDR2 is YYEEEE. This CDR3 comprises 15 residues. As concerns this clone: Its specificity is unknown.

It was at deep level that the assay was run. Method: immunoSEQ multiplex PCR; TCRdb's copy keeps in-frame clones and lacks some. The data show 550,000 to 800,000 clones, 90% seen once. General study findings and limits: Clonotypes shared by all four donors outscored non-shared clonotypes in generation probability.

The origin of this receptor is a man younger than 30 in good health. Some clones in this sample may be carry-over from other donors' samples. The sample comprised memory CD8+ T cells from PBMCs. Subset defined: CD45RO+ cells pooled with CCR7-negative TemRA cells. This sequence joins TRBV5-6 and TRBJ2-5; 7 bases map to TRBD1. CDR3 in DNA: TGTGCCAGCAGCTCCGGACAGGATTGGGGCGAGGCCCAGTACTTC. Protein: CASSSGQDWGEAQYF.